This paragraph reports one T cell receptor (beta chain). This clonotype was counted ten times or more. Its target antigen remains unknown. No base quality information exists; no much larger clone differs at one position. The sample belongs to a study of T-cell reconstitution after alpha-beta-depleted transplantation in children (dated by TCRdb to 2016 to 2017). Turning to the overall study: Using TCR repertoire profiling, the study quantitatively followed how T-cell immune reconstitution unfolded in children after TCRalphabeta/CD19-depleted allogeneic hematopoietic cell transplantation. Beyond this particular receptor, the publication reports: The apparently early recovery of alphabetaT-cell counts about two months after transplant reportedly depended on only several hundred rapidly expanded clones that came from non-depleted graft cells. The high TCRbeta diversity at day 60 in some patients was ascribed to recipient T cells and intrathymic progenitors that had survived conditioning. The frequencies of hyperexpanded clones fell over the following months, and after one year, T-cell counts and TCRbeta diversity were mostly attributed to newly produced T cells.

Per the publication, the treatment or condition label means: allogeneic hematopoietic cell transplantation with graft depleted of TCRalphabeta T cells and CD19 B cells. The transplant recipients were children given TCRalphabeta/CD19-depleted allogeneic hematopoietic cell grafts. Clipping removes 2 bases from V and 3 bases from J, with 3 as the unmatched junction base count. Reading the germline V gene gives CDR1 MNHEY and CDR2 SVGAGI. The CDR3 has 15 amino acids, counting the end cysteine and phenylalanine. The read is trimmed to its CDR3 DNA, 45 bases read in frame from base 1. The protocol used for the library was PCR. The reads were generated on an Illumina HiSeq 2500. To normalize quantification of the TCRbeta repertoire, the TCR libraries were built with molecular barcoding that relied on unique molecular identifiers. The public reads were run again by TCRdb, first through fastp at Q25 and then through MiXCR, and only productive beta chains were kept. Rows matching on CDR3 protein sequence are summarized as one entry with the most common DNA and genes. Within this sample are roughly 250,000 distinct CDR3 sequences, with 6.5% to 9% of them counted one time only. Almost 6.5% of the sample belongs to the ten largest clones.

The source of this sequence is a male patient under 18 who had a stem cell transplant for acute lymphoblastic leukemia, so the T cells may come from the graft donor. Recombination connected TRBV6-5 to TRBJ2-3; 9 of the junction bases match TRBD1. The specimen comprised PBMCs, mostly from graft donor cells, sampled 180 days after TCRalphabeta/CD19-depleted stem cell transplant. The DNA is as follows: TGTGCCAGCAGTTACCCTGGGACAGGGACAGATACGCAGTATTTT. This sequence encodes CASSYPGTGTDTQYF.